A selection of T cell receptor beta chains follows, all from one sample in a study of blood T cells in healthy people across ages. TCRdb re-called the 5' RACE reads through MiXCR, storing one row per CDR3 protein. This table holds roughly 1,500,000 distinct CDR3 sequences, around 39% found once. Input material: blood. Receptors originate from a woman aged 18 to 35 in good health. Each CDR3 is given with its conserved first and last residue. Each record gives: D gene, J gene, clone size, CDR3 length, V gene, CDR3 DNA, CDR3 protein. The D gene is left open where the match is weak. Expanded clones get a size class; other rows say once, few or many, or leave the size out.

d_gene: TRBD2
j_gene: TRBJ2-7
abundance: few
len: 14
v_gene: TRBV20-1
CDR3nt: TGCAGTGCTAGGGGGACTAGCGGGTACAATGAGCAGTACTTC
CDR3aa: CSARGTSGYNEQYF

d_gene: NA
j_gene: TRBJ2-5
abundance: few
len: 12
v_gene: TRBV6-5
CDR3nt: TGTGCCAGCAGTAAGCAACGGGAGACCCAGTACTTC
CDR3aa: CASSKQRETQYF

d_gene: NA
j_gene: TRBJ1-5
abundance: NA
len: 17
v_gene: TRBV6-5
CDR3nt: TGTGCCAGCAGTTACTCGACCAGGGCCGCGTCTAATCAGCCCCAGCATTTT
CDR3aa: CASSYSTRAASNQPQHF

d_gene: TRBD1
j_gene: TRBJ1-1
abundance: NA
len: 13
v_gene: TRBV12-3/TRBV12-4
CDR3nt: TGTGCCAGCAGTGTCGACAGGGGCACTGAAGCTTTCTTT
CDR3aa: CASSVDRGTEAFF

d_gene: NA
j_gene: TRBJ2-7
abundance: NA
len: 21
v_gene: TRBV7-6
CDR3nt: TGTGCCAGCAGCTTAAGTCCCCCATCTTTCCGGGACCTCAACTCCTACAATGAGCAGTACTTC
CDR3aa: CASSLSPPSFRDLNSYNEQYF

d_gene: TRBD1
j_gene: TRBJ2-7
abundance: NA
len: 14
v_gene: TRBV10-3
CDR3nt: TGTGCCATCAGTGTAGGGACAGGGGGTTACGAGCAGTACTTC
CDR3aa: CAISVGTGGYEQYF

d_gene: TRBD2
j_gene: TRBJ2-5
abundance: NA
len: 14
v_gene: TRBV6-1
CDR3nt: TGTGCCAGCAGTGAAAGAGCGGGGGGAGAGACCCAGTACTTC
CDR3aa: CASSERAGGETQYF

d_gene: NA
j_gene: TRBJ1-6
abundance: few
len: 15
v_gene: TRBV6-6
CDR3nt: TGTGCCAGCAGCACGAAGGGAGTCAATAATTCACCCCTCCACTTT
CDR3aa: CASSTKGVNNSPLHF

d_gene: TRBD2
j_gene: TRBJ2-4
abundance: once
len: 13
v_gene: TRBV20-1
CDR3nt: TGCAGTGCGGGGACTAGCGGAGAAAACATTCAGTACTTC
CDR3aa: CSAGTSGENIQYF

d_gene: TRBD2
j_gene: TRBJ2-7
abundance: once
len: 19
v_gene: TRBV4-1
CDR3nt: TGCGCCAGCAGCCAAGGGATGTTCGTTCGGACTAGTACGCAGGGTGAGCAGTACTTC
CDR3aa: CASSQGMFVRTSTQGEQYF

d_gene: TRBD1
j_gene: TRBJ2-1
abundance: NA
len: 15
v_gene: TRBV5-4
CDR3nt: TGTGCCAGCAGCCCCGGGACAGGGGGTCCCAATGAGCAGTTCTTC
CDR3aa: CASSPGTGGPNEQFF

d_gene: TRBD2
j_gene: TRBJ2-3
abundance: NA
len: 17
v_gene: TRBV6-2/TRBV6-3
CDR3nt: TGTGCCAGCAGTTACTCAGAGCGGGGGACTAGCACAGATACGCAGTATTTT
CDR3aa: CASSYSERGTSTDTQYF

d_gene: NA
j_gene: TRBJ1-1
abundance: NA
len: 13
v_gene: TRBV29-1
CDR3nt: TGCAGCGTGGTGGACAGAGCTAACACTGAAGCTTTCTTT
CDR3aa: CSVVDRANTEAFF

d_gene: TRBD1
j_gene: TRBJ1-6
abundance: NA
len: 15
v_gene: TRBV27
CDR3nt: TGTGCCAGCAGTTTGACAGGGCCCTATAATTCACCCCTCCACTTT
CDR3aa: CASSLTGPYNSPLHF

d_gene: NA
j_gene: TRBJ2-4
abundance: NA
len: 17
v_gene: TRBV7-9
CDR3nt: TGTGCCAGCAGCTTAGATGGGGTCAACCTAGCCAAAAACATTCAGTACTTC
CDR3aa: CASSLDGVNLAKNIQYF

d_gene: TRBD1
j_gene: TRBJ2-7
abundance: NA
len: 15
v_gene: TRBV5-1
CDR3nt: TGCGCCAGCAGCCCGTGGACAGGGAGACACTACGAGCAGTACTTC
CDR3aa: CASSPWTGRHYEQYF

d_gene: TRBD1
j_gene: TRBJ2-1
abundance: many
len: 13
v_gene: TRBV29-1
CDR3nt: TGCAGCGTTCGCGGACAGGGTTACAATGAGCAGTTCTTC
CDR3aa: CSVRGQGYNEQFF

d_gene: TRBD1
j_gene: TRBJ1-4
abundance: NA
len: 14
v_gene: TRBV20-1
CDR3nt: TGCAGTGCGGGACAGGGAAGCACTAATGAAAAACTGTTTTTT
CDR3aa: CSAGQGSTNEKLFF

d_gene: NA
j_gene: TRBJ2-7
abundance: NA
len: 15
v_gene: TRBV5-5
CDR3nt: TGTGCCAGCAGTCCTCCTACAGCAATTTCCTACGAGCAGTACTTC
CDR3aa: CASSPPTAISYEQYF

d_gene: NA
j_gene: TRBJ2-1
abundance: few
len: 14
v_gene: TRBV7-2
CDR3nt: TGTGCCAGCAGCTCTCATATGACGAACAATGAGCAGTTCTTC
CDR3aa: CASSSHMTNNEQFF

d_gene: NA
j_gene: TRBJ2-1
abundance: NA
len: 14
v_gene: TRBV4-1
CDR3nt: TGCGCCAGCAGCCAAGATTACCCAATGGGTGGGCAGTTCTTC
CDR3aa: CASSQDYPMGGQFF

d_gene: NA
j_gene: TRBJ2-7
abundance: NA
len: 14
v_gene: TRBV4-1
CDR3nt: TGCGCCAGCAGCCGTGACGATACAATCTACGAGCAGTACTTC
CDR3aa: CASSRDDTIYEQYF

d_gene: NA
j_gene: TRBJ1-5
abundance: NA
len: 11
v_gene: TRBV20-1
CDR3nt: TGCAGTGCTACCCCCGGGAGGACCCAGCATTTT
CDR3aa: CSATPGRTQHF

d_gene: NA
j_gene: TRBJ2-5
abundance: NA
len: 13
v_gene: TRBV12-5
CDR3nt: TGTGCTAGTGGTTCGGGGACTGCGCCGGGCCAGTACTTC
CDR3aa: CASGSGTAPGQYF

d_gene: TRBD2
j_gene: TRBJ2-3
abundance: few
len: 16
v_gene: TRBV29-1
CDR3nt: TGCAGCGTTGTGGCCGGGACTAGCGGTAATACAGATACGCAGTATTTT
CDR3aa: CSVVAGTSGNTDTQYF

d_gene: NA
j_gene: TRBJ2-7
abundance: NA
len: 14
v_gene: TRBV20-1
CDR3nt: TGCAGTGCTGGCCTAGAGGGAACCTCCGTGAAGCAGTACTTC
CDR3aa: CSAGLEGTSVKQYF

d_gene: NA
j_gene: TRBJ1-1
abundance: NA
len: 13
v_gene: TRBV7-9
CDR3nt: TGTGCCAGCAGCTCGCGCCCGGGCTCCGAAGCTTTCTTT
CDR3aa: CASSSRPGSEAFF

d_gene: NA
j_gene: TRBJ1-6
abundance: NA
len: 14
v_gene: TRBV27
CDR3nt: TGTGCCAGCAGGACCGGACAGACAAATTCACCCCTCCACTTT
CDR3aa: CASRTGQTNSPLHF

d_gene: NA
j_gene: TRBJ2-1
abundance: NA
len: 13
v_gene: TRBV11-2
CDR3nt: TGTGCCAGCCGGGTTGGGAGTTCGGATGAGCAGTTCTTC
CDR3aa: CASRVGSSDEQFF

d_gene: NA
j_gene: TRBJ1-5
abundance: NA
len: 12
v_gene: TRBV10-3
CDR3nt: TGTGCCATCAGTGATAATCAGCAGCCCCAGCATTTT
CDR3aa: CAISDNQQPQHF

d_gene: NA
j_gene: TRBJ2-7
abundance: NA
len: 14
v_gene: TRBV7-2
CDR3nt: TGTGCCAGCAGCTTAGAAGGGACCGATTACGAGCAGTACTTC
CDR3aa: CASSLEGTDYEQYF

d_gene: NA
j_gene: TRBJ2-1
abundance: NA
len: 17
v_gene: TRBV5-6
CDR3nt: TGTGCCAGCAGCCCGCACCAGACAGCCAACTCCTACAATGAGCAGTTCTTC
CDR3aa: CASSPHQTANSYNEQFF

d_gene: NA
j_gene: TRBJ2-7
abundance: NA
len: 14
v_gene: TRBV6-5
CDR3nt: TGTGCCAGCAGTGACACCCCCGACGGCTACGAGCAGTACTTC
CDR3aa: CASSDTPDGYEQYF

d_gene: TRBD1
j_gene: TRBJ2-6
abundance: NA
len: 17
v_gene: TRBV3-1
CDR3nt: TGTGCCAGCAGCCAAGGTGTCGGGACAGCTGGGGCCAACGTCCTGACTTTC
CDR3aa: CASSQGVGTAGANVLTF

d_gene: NA
j_gene: TRBJ2-3
abundance: few
len: 13
v_gene: TRBV20-1
CDR3nt: TGCAGTGTCCAGGGTCGAGGCACAGATACGCAGTATTTT
CDR3aa: CSVQGRGTDTQYF

d_gene: NA
j_gene: TRBJ2-7
abundance: few
len: 14
v_gene: TRBV9
CDR3nt: TGTGCCAGCAGCGTAGTTGGGACGAGCTACGAGCAGTACTTC
CDR3aa: CASSVVGTSYEQYF

d_gene: NA
j_gene: TRBJ2-3
abundance: NA
len: 15
v_gene: TRBV28
CDR3nt: TGTGCCAGCAGTTTGCCTAGCCGTAGCACAGATACGCAGTATTTT
CDR3aa: CASSLPSRSTDTQYF

d_gene: NA
j_gene: TRBJ2-3
abundance: NA
len: 15
v_gene: TRBV7-2
CDR3nt: TGTGCAGCCCCCCCAGGGGACTACTCATCAGATACGCAGTATTTT
CDR3aa: CAAPPGDYSSDTQYF

d_gene: TRBD2
j_gene: TRBJ2-1
abundance: NA
len: 18
v_gene: TRBV20-1
CDR3nt: TGCAGTGCTTGGACTAGCGGGAGGCGGGGTAGCTCCTACAATGAGCAGTTCTTC
CDR3aa: CSAWTSGRRGSSYNEQFF

d_gene: NA
j_gene: TRBJ2-7
abundance: few
len: 14
v_gene: TRBV6-1
CDR3nt: TGTGCCAGCAGTGACAGGCTCGCGGGACCCGAGCAGTACTTC
CDR3aa: CASSDRLAGPEQYF

d_gene: NA
j_gene: TRBJ2-1
abundance: NA
len: 16
v_gene: TRBV6-5
CDR3nt: TGTGCCAGCGCCTCCTCTAGGGTTAACTCCTACAATGAGCAGTTCTTC
CDR3aa: CASASSRVNSYNEQFF

d_gene: NA
j_gene: TRBJ1-2
abundance: few
len: 13
v_gene: TRBV12-3/TRBV12-4
CDR3nt: TGTGCCAGCAGTTTTGAAGGGGTGGATGGCTACACCTTC
CDR3aa: CASSFEGVDGYTF

d_gene: NA
j_gene: TRBJ1-2
abundance: NA
len: 13
v_gene: TRBV6-5
CDR3nt: TGTGCCAGCAGCCCCGACAGGACTTTGGGCTACACCTTC
CDR3aa: CASSPDRTLGYTF

d_gene: NA
j_gene: TRBJ1-4
abundance: NA
len: 17
v_gene: TRBV5-5
CDR3nt: TGTGCCAGCAGCCCTAAAGTGGTGCAGGTTACGAATGAAAAACTGTTTTTT
CDR3aa: CASSPKVVQVTNEKLFF

d_gene: NA
j_gene: TRBJ1-1
abundance: NA
len: 15
v_gene: TRBV10-1
CDR3nt: TGCGCCAGCAAACCCTCGGGAAACATGAACACTGAAGCTTTCTTT
CDR3aa: CASKPSGNMNTEAFF

d_gene: NA
j_gene: TRBJ2-1
abundance: NA
len: 12
v_gene: TRBV7-9
CDR3nt: TGTGCCAGCAGCTTAGACGTCGGGAGAACGTTCTTC
CDR3aa: CASSLDVGRTFF

d_gene: NA
j_gene: TRBJ2-2
abundance: NA
len: 15
v_gene: TRBV5-1
CDR3nt: TGCGCCAGCAGCTTGACAGTAATGAACACCGGGGAGCTGTTTTTT
CDR3aa: CASSLTVMNTGELFF

d_gene: NA
j_gene: TRBJ2-7
abundance: NA
len: 12
v_gene: TRBV10-3
CDR3nt: TGTGCCATCAGTGAGTCGTTGTCCGAGCAGTACTTC
CDR3aa: CAISESLSEQYF

d_gene: NA
j_gene: TRBJ1-4
abundance: NA
len: 16
v_gene: TRBV4-2
CDR3nt: TGTGCCAGCAGCCAAGCTGAGGAGGCAACTAATGAAAAACTGTTTTTT
CDR3aa: CASSQAEEATNEKLFF

d_gene: NA
j_gene: TRBJ1-2
abundance: few
len: 11
v_gene: TRBV12-3/TRBV12-4
CDR3nt: TGTGCCAGCAGTTGGGGGCAGGGCTACACCTTC
CDR3aa: CASSWGQGYTF

d_gene: NA
j_gene: TRBJ2-2
abundance: few
len: 12
v_gene: TRBV28
CDR3nt: TGTGCCAGCAAAAGGGGCACCGGGGAGCTGTTTTTT
CDR3aa: CASKRGTGELFF

d_gene: TRBD1
j_gene: TRBJ1-5
abundance: NA
len: 14
v_gene: TRBV28
CDR3nt: TGTGCCAGTACGACAGGGTTTAGCAATCAGCCCCAGCATTTT
CDR3aa: CASTTGFSNQPQHF

d_gene: TRBD1
j_gene: TRBJ2-1
abundance: NA
len: 16
v_gene: TRBV4-1
CDR3nt: TGCGCCAGCAGCCAAGACGAGGGGACAGTATTCAATGAGCAGTTCTTC
CDR3aa: CASSQDEGTVFNEQFF

d_gene: TRBD1
j_gene: TRBJ2-7
abundance: NA
len: 15
v_gene: TRBV20-1
CDR3nt: TGCAGTGCTAGAGATCTGGTACAGGGGATTTACGAGCAGTACTTC
CDR3aa: CSARDLVQGIYEQYF

d_gene: NA
j_gene: TRBJ1-1
abundance: NA
len: 15
v_gene: TRBV9
CDR3nt: TGTGCCAGCAGCGTAGGAGGTGTGGGGAACACTGAAGCTTTCTTT
CDR3aa: CASSVGGVGNTEAFF

d_gene: TRBD2
j_gene: TRBJ2-4
abundance: few
len: 21
v_gene: TRBV20-1
CDR3nt: TGCAGTGCTAGAGATGGTGGATCCCCCGGGAGGGCCGGAGCAGCCAAAAACATTCAGTACTTC
CDR3aa: CSARDGGSPGRAGAAKNIQYF

d_gene: TRBD1
j_gene: TRBJ1-4
abundance: NA
len: 15
v_gene: TRBV5-1
CDR3nt: TGCGCCAGCCGTCCCTCCGGACAGGTGGATGAAAAACTGTTTTTT
CDR3aa: CASRPSGQVDEKLFF

d_gene: NA
j_gene: TRBJ1-5
abundance: few
len: 15
v_gene: TRBV20-1
CDR3nt: TGCAGTGCTCCCGAAGCCCCGGGAGGGCGACAGCCCCAGCATTTT
CDR3aa: CSAPEAPGGRQPQHF